This T cell receptor beta chain was recovered during a study of blood T cells in healthy people across ages. Study-level points and caveats: A strong correlation was found between TCR beta diversity and the percentage of naive T cells.

Note on this clonotype: Its antigen is not identified.

The germline V and J ends were trimmed by 1 base and 4 bases, with 13 bases remaining between them. Germline loops: CDR1 SEHNR, CDR2 FQNEAQ (reference sequence). The CDR3 has 15 residues. Primed by a sample-barcoded 5' primer and a J-beta primer mix, a second PCR proceeded for about 7 to 11 cycles. TCRdb itself ran the 5' RACE reads through MiXCR, one entry per CDR3 protein. There are about 800,000 distinct CDR3 sequences in the sample; 55% to 70% occur only once, and roughly 22% lies in the top ten. J is TRBJ2-5 and V is TRBV7-9; D unclear. This sequence originates from a man aged 30 to 39 in good health. The sequenced sample was blood. The CDR3 sequence is CASSLGQADGETQYF. The CDR3, as DNA: TGTGCCAGCAGCTTAGGGCAAGCAGATGGAGAGACCCAGTACTTC.